This TCR beta chain was captured by sequencing in a study of blood T cell repertoires in COVID-19. Study overall: There were acute and convalescent COVID-19 samples, and they came from the United States, Italy and Spain. T cells, B-cell-depleted T cells, or PBMCs provided the cDNA or gDNA that served as material.

Unmatched junction bases numbered 6, after V lost 7 bases and J lost 4 bases. Germline CDR1 is MNHNY and CDR2 is SVGAGI (reference sequence). CDR3 size: 15 residues. Original analysis: Reference gene primers were amplified, and this amplification served to estimate nucleated cell counts. Assay used: immunoSEQ multiplex PCR; TCRdb lists only in-frame clones, some missing. That table gives V, J and clone size, and the DNA gave D and trimming. The sample has about 140,000 clones, around 73% seen once. This rearrangement joins TRBV6-6 to TRBJ2-1, with TRBD2 matching over 11 bases. The source of this sequence is a woman aged 45-59 years with active or convalescent COVID-19. Source material: peripheral blood. This CDR3 is CASNIAGGPYNEQFF. The CDR3 coding sequence is TGTGCCAGCAATATAGCGGGGGGGCCTTACAATGAGCAGTTCTTC.